The entry below gives a single T cell receptor beta chain sequence along with its context. The antigen remains undetermined. RNA transcripts were the template for amplifying TCR beta CDR3 regions. The HTBI primer set was used in a first-round RT-PCR of the TCR CDR3. TCRdb reprocessed the multiplex PCR reads via MiXCR and lists one record per CDR3 protein. The sample has more than 550,000 distinct CDR3 sequences, roughly 45% seen once; the top ten hold about 7%. The CDR3 sequence is 13 residues long. CDR1 and CDR2 (germline): MNHEY, SVGAGI. The V end was cut by 6 bases, the J end by 10 bases, with 18 bases between. These data originate in a study of T cells in Graves' hyperthyroidism and ophthalmopathy. Overall study findings and caveats: Separating ophthalmopathy from stable hyperthyroidism was achieved by a 13 V-J model.

The chain combines TRBV6-5 with TRBJ1-1; D not resolved. The sequenced sample was peripheral blood or thyroid tissue (not recorded which). The TCR sequence derives from an adult man with Graves' disease, either hyperthyroidism or ophthalmopathy (not recorded which). The CDR3: CASRVSGSPLAFF. CDR3 DNA sequence: TGTGCCAGCAGAGTCTCAGGTTCCCCCCTAGCTTTCTTT.